This entry is about one T cell receptor beta chain. The junction departs from germline at one end; a sequencing error may be responsible. Methods used by the authors: Reference gene primer amplification in the assay estimated nucleated cell counts. The protocol was immunoSEQ multiplex PCR, while the TCRdb copy is restricted to in-frame clones and leaves out a portion. V and J calls and clone size follow that table, whereas D and trimming were derived from the DNA. The sample yields 150,000 to 200,000 clones, approximately 87% seen once. CDR3 size: 15 residues. CDR1 SSHAT and CDR2 FNYEAQ come from the germline V gene (reference sequence). This record comes from a study of blood T cell repertoires in COVID-19.

The receptor's source is a man aged 18 to 30 with active or convalescent COVID-19. Source material: peripheral blood. The J gene is TRBJ1-3, the V gene TRBV7-7; D may be TRBD1 (5 bases). The CDR3 sequence is CASSLAQGPGNTIYF. The CDR3 DNA is TGTGCTAGCAGCTTAGCCCAGGGCCCTGGAAACACCATATATTTT.